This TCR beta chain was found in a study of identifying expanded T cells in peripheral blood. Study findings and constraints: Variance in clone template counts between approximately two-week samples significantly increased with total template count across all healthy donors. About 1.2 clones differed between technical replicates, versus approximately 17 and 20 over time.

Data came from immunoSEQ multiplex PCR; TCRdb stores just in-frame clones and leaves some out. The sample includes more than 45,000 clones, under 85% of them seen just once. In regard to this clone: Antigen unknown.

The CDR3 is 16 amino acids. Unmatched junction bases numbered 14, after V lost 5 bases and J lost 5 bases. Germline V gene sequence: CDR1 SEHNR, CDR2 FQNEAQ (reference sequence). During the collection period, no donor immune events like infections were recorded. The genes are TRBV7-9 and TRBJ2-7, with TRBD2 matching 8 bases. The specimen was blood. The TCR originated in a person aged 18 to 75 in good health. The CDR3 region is CASSDRGGGNKNEQYF. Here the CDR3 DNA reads TGTGCCAGCAGCGACCGGGGGGGAGGGAATAAGAACGAGCAGTACTTC.